These 31 T cell receptor beta chains came from one sample sequenced in a study of blood T cells in healthy people across ages. Sample-barcoded 5' priming and a J-beta primer mix drove a second PCR of about 7 to 11 cycles. TCRdb used MiXCR to reprocess the 5' RACE reads, holding one entry per CDR3 protein. The sample yields about 730,000 distinct CDR3 sequences, around 40% seen once. The sequencing sample was made of blood. These receptor sequences come from a woman in her sixties in good health.

The chain joins TRBV4-3 to TRBJ1-2, with D possibly TRBD1 on 5 matching bases. The ends were cut back, 0 bases at V and 8 bases at J, with 19 bases in the middle. The CDR3 consists of 16 residues. Germline values: CDR1 LGHNA, CDR2 YSLEER. As DNA, the CDR3 is TGCGCCAGCAGCCAAGATGGTGGAGCTCAAAGGGACGGCTACACCTTC. Protein product: CASSQDGGAQRDGYTF.

The chain combines TRBV20-1 with TRBJ1-4; D ambiguous. V lost 0 bases and J 5 bases, leaving 16 bases between the germline ends. Germline-derived CDR1 and CDR2 are DFQATT and SNEGSKA (reference sequence). The CDR3 length is 16 residues. The CDR3 loop reads CSARDPTRVTNEKLFF. The DNA of the CDR3 is TGCAGTGCTAGAGACCCAACAAGGGTCACCAATGAAAAACTGTTTTTT.

The sample holds a few counts of this clonotype. The gene calls are TRBV20-1 and TRBJ2-7; 9 nucleotides match TRBD1. CDR1 and CDR2 (germline): DFQATT, SNEGSKA (reference sequence). Trimming cost V 3 bases and J 3 bases; bases outside gene matches: 18. There are 18 residues in the CDR3. CDR3 sequence: CSASGLGGTGNTGYEQYF. CDR3 in DNA: TGCAGTGCTAGTGGATTGGGCGGGACAGGGAATACAGGCTACGAGCAGTACTTC.

This chain links TRBV28 with TRBJ1-1; TRBD1 matches 8 bases. In germline, CDR1 is MDHEN, CDR2 SYDVKM. The CDR3 is 17 residues long. With V trimmed by 3 bases and J by 0 bases, 9 bases remained unmatched. CDR3 amino acids: CASSFPGQVGVNTEAFF. The CDR3 region has the DNA TGTGCCAGCAGTTTCCCGGGACAGGTGGGTGTGAACACTGAAGCTTTCTTT.

This clonotype was recorded many times. CDR3 protein: CASRLGQGYEQYF. CDR3 sequence (DNA): TGTGCCAGCCGACTAGGACAGGGCTACGAGCAGTACTTC. This chain uses TRBV5-5 with TRBJ2-7, with 8 bases that match TRBD1. This CDR3 spans 13 amino acids. Trimming removed 7 bases from V and 3 bases from J; junction bases left unmatched: 6. Looked up from germline, CDR1 is SGHKS and CDR2 is YYEKEE (reference sequence).

The CDR3: CSVATSGEGSEQFF. The CDR3 bases are TGCAGCGTCGCGACTAGCGGGGAGGGTAGTGAGCAGTTCTTC. The chain has TRBV29-1 and TRBJ2-1, with TRBD2 matching over 11 bases. This CDR3 has 14 amino acids. Trimming took 6 bases from V and 9 from J; bases not matched to a gene: 10. The germline V gene encodes CDR1 SQVTM and CDR2 ANQGSEA.

This clonotype has only one observation. The CDR3 region has the DNA TGTGCCAGCAGTTTAAGCGGGGGGACGGGGGTTGAGGAGCAGTACTTC. Amino acids: CASSLSGGTGVEEQYF. V usage is TRBV12-3 or TRBV12-4 and J usage is TRBJ2-4, with 9 bases aligning to TRBD2. V lost 2 bases and J lost 13; bases outside the gene matches: 15. The CDR3 consists of 16 residues.

The V call is TRBV5-1, the J call TRBJ2-7; D perhaps matches TRBD2 (7 bases). Trimming pared 0 bases from V and 12 bases from J, leaving 19 bases between. The germline V gene has CDR1 SGHRS and CDR2 YFSETQ. This CDR3 region has 14 residues. CDR3 sequence (DNA): TGCGCCAGCAGCTTGGGACGGGGGGCCTCAATCCGGTACTTC. Translating it yields CASSLGRGASIRYF.

The rearrangement uses TRBV20-1 and TRBJ2-3; 9 bases are shared with TRBD2. The CDR3 covers 15 residues. Looked up from germline, CDR1 is DFQATT and CDR2 is SNEGSKA (reference sequence). V gave up 5 bases and J gave up 6 bases; unmatched junction bases: 12. The CDR3 region is CSAEASAGGGDTQYF. CDR3 DNA: TGCAGTGCTGAAGCCTCAGCGGGAGGAGGGGATACGCAGTATTTT.

The CDR3 nucleotides are TGTGCCAGCAGTTACTCGCGGGGGGCCCAAGAGACCCAGTACTTC. Translated: CASSYSRGAQETQYF. The chain has TRBV6-5 and TRBJ2-5, with 8 bases that match TRBD2. Germline CDR1 MNHEY, CDR2 SVGAGI. The V segment lost 0 bases and the J segment 1 base; nucleotides outside the gene matches: 1. The CDR3 extends over 15 amino acids.

This chain links TRBV5-1 with TRBJ2-6; 7 bases are shared with TRBD1. The V gene end was trimmed by 4 bases and the J gene end by 1 base; junction bases not matched to a gene: 5. The CDR3 consists of 16 residues. CDR1 is SGHRS and CDR2 is YFSETQ in the germline V gene. The DNA of the CDR3 is TGCGCCAGCAGCGAGCCACAGGGGTCTGGGGCCAACGTCCTGACTTTC. This encodes CASSEPQGSGANVLTF.

The CDR3 sequence: CASSPQDRANIQYF. CDR3 in DNA: TGTGCCAGCAGTCCCCAAGACAGGGCGAACATTCAGTACTTC. The chain uses TRBV12-3 or TRBV12-4 and TRBJ2-7, with TRBD1 matching over 7 bases. The J call may not be correct, given that the DNA end is closer to TRBJ2-4. The CDR3 is 14 residues long.

The J gene is TRBJ1-1, the V gene TRBV19, with 8 bases matching TRBD1. Germline V CDR1 and CDR2: LNHDA, SQIVND (reference sequence). The CDR3 spans 13 residues. V lost 7 bases and J lost 4; bases outside the gene matches: 5. This CDR3 reads CASTTGGVTEAFF. The CDR3 DNA follows: TGTGCCAGTACTACAGGGGGGGTCACTGAAGCTTTCTTT.

The rearrangement joins TRBV18 to TRBJ1-4; TRBD1 matches 10 bases. Germline V gene lookup returns CDR1 KGHSH and CDR2 LQKENI. The trim removed 1 base at V and 7 bases at J, leaving 6 bases unmatched. The CDR3 is 16 residues long. The CDR3 reads CASSPLTGTGVEKLFF. The CDR3 bases are TGTGCCAGCTCACCACTAACCGGGACAGGGGTTGAAAAACTGTTTTTT.

The chain recombines TRBV9 with TRBJ2-1; D gene unclear. Germline V gene sequence: CDR1 SGDLS, CDR2 YYNGEE. The V end lost 0 bases, the J end lost 4 bases, and 8 bases lay between the germline ends. The CDR3 consists of 14 residues. The CDR3 nucleotides read TGTGCCAGCAGCGTAGGGGCAGAATACAATGAGCAGTTCTTC. Translation gives CASSVGAEYNEQFF.

This clonotype was detected a few times. The V gene is TRBV5-1, the J gene TRBJ2-5; D not resolved. Trimming removed 2 bases from V and 4 bases from J, with 12 bases in between. From germline, CDR1 is SGHRS and CDR2 YFSETQ. This CDR3 is 14 amino acids long. The CDR3 DNA reads TGCGCCAGCAGCTTCTCGACGGTGGGAGAGACCCAGTACTTC. This gives the protein CASSFSTVGETQYF. Full variable domain (outside the CDR3, taken from reference TRBV5-1 and TRBJ2-5): KAGVTQTPRYLIKTRGQQVTLSCSPISGHRSVSWYQQTPGQGLQFLFEYFSETQRNKGNFPGRFSGRQFSNSRSEMNVSTLELGDSALYLCASSFSTVGETQYFGPGTRLLVL.

The genes are TRBV4-1 and TRBJ2-5, with TRBD2 identical over 10 bases. With 0 bases clipped from V and 2 bases from J, the junction kept 9 bases outside the gene matches. Germline V gene data show CDR1 as MGHRA and CDR2 as YSYEKL. The CDR3 has 18 residues. The CDR3: CASSQDLLAGVQQETQYF. DNA for the CDR3: TGCGCCAGCAGCCAAGATCTCCTAGCGGGGGTCCAACAAGAGACCCAGTACTTC.

This clonotype is a singleton in its sample. The gene calls are TRBV7-8 and TRBJ2-6; maybe TRBD2 (5 bases). V shed 3 bases and J shed 4 bases, with 10 bases lying between them. The CDR3 contains 15 residues. Germline V CDR1 and CDR2: SGHVS, FQNEAQ. The CDR3 sequence is CASSFGMSGANVLTF. CDR3 DNA sequence: TGTGCCAGCAGCTTCGGGATGTCGGGGGCCAACGTCCTGACTTTC.

In this sample, this clonotype turned up many times. The genes are TRBV29-1 and TRBJ2-7; D possibly matches TRBD1 or TRBD2 (6 bases each). V was shortened by 7 bases and J by 2 bases, with 24 bases between the two germline ends. CDR1 and CDR2 (germline): SQVTM, ANQGSEA. The CDR3 has 16 residues. The CDR3 loop is CSASRGAEVGPYEQYF. The CDR3 nucleotides are TGCAGCGCCTCAAGGGGGGCGGAAGTCGGTCCCTACGAGCAGTACTTC.

This clonotype has more than one count but fewer than ten. V and J are TRBV7-2 and TRBJ2-3; TRBD2 aligns across 11 bases. Germline lookup yields CDR1 SGHTA and CDR2 FQGNSA. The CDR3 sequence is 17 residues long. J lost 2 bases, V lost 5 bases, and 9 bases had no gene match. The CDR3 protein is CASSPRLAGLSTDTQYF. CDR3 coding DNA: TGTGCCAGCAGCCCGCGACTAGCGGGGTTGTCCACAGATACGCAGTATTTT.

The chain employs TRBV9 and TRBJ2-5, with unresolved D. Germline loops: CDR1 SGDLS, CDR2 YYNGEE. With 0 bases removed from V and 4 bases from J, the gap between germline ends came to 7 bases. The CDR3 runs to 13 residues. This CDR3 reads CASSVAAGETQYF. In nucleotides, the CDR3 is TGTGCCAGCAGCGTAGCCGCAGGAGAGACCCAGTACTTC.

This clonotype was seen ten or more times. The CDR3 here is CSATPIAGPQETQYF. The CDR3 coding sequence is TGCAGTGCTACCCCCATAGCGGGACCTCAAGAGACCCAGTACTTC. This chain links TRBV20-1 with TRBJ2-5; 8 bases are shared with TRBD2. The J segment lost 2 bases and the V segment lost 4 bases, leaving 9 bases of the junction unmatched. The CDR3 covers 15 residues. Germline V lookup: CDR1 DFQATT, CDR2 SNEGSKA (reference sequence).

A remark on this clonotype: At one end, the junction sequence differs from germline, possibly due to a read error. The CDR3 DNA follows: TGTGCCGGCAGCTTAGGCGCTCGGTCGAGTGCCGAGCAGTACTTC. This codes for CAGSLGARSSAEQYF. V gene TRBV7-9 combines with J gene TRBJ2-7, with D unresolved. Germline V gene lookup returns CDR1 SEHNR and CDR2 FQNEAQ (reference sequence). The CDR3 length is 15 residues.

This rearrangement joins TRBV12-3 or TRBV12-4 to TRBJ2-6; D is ambiguous. V lost 3 bases and J 0 bases, leaving 12 bases between the germline ends. The CDR3 is made up of 17 amino acids. CDR3 bases: TGTGCCAGCAGTTTCCGGACGGCTCTCTCTGGGGCCAACGTCCTGACTTTC. This gives the protein CASSFRTALSGANVLTF.

Remarks on this clonotype: One junction end does not reproduce the germline sequence, and a read error may be involved. The chain couples TRBV2 to TRBJ1-2; D possibly corresponds to TRBD1 (5 bases). Germline assignment: CDR1 SNHLY and CDR2 FYNNEI. This CDR3 comprises 13 residues. The CDR3 reads CASKEDSNYGYAF. DNA of the CDR3: TGTGCCAGCAAGGAAGACAGTAACTATGGCTACGCCTTC.

This clonotype came up a few times. The chain links TRBV5-1 to TRBJ2-3, with 9 bases aligning to TRBD2. Per the germline V gene, CDR1 is SGHRS and CDR2 is YFSETQ. The CDR3 is 17 residues long. Losses at the gene ends were 7 bases for V and 2 bases for J; bases not matched to a gene: 14. Written as DNA, the CDR3 is TGCGCCAGCGGAGAGGCGACTAGCGGTGGGGCCACAGATACGCAGTATTTT. Translation gives CASGEATSGGATDTQYF.

V and J are TRBV25-1 and TRBJ2-1; D remains ambiguous. Germline assignment: CDR1 MGHDK and CDR2 SYGVNS. The CDR3 is 15 amino acids. The ends were cut back, 1 base at V and 0 bases at J, with 7 bases in the middle. The CDR3: CASSESKDSYNEQFF. DNA of the CDR3: TGTGCCAGCAGTGAATCCAAGGACTCCTACAATGAGCAGTTCTTC. The entire variable domain, with the rest obtained from reference TRBV25-1 and TRBJ2-1, is as follows: EADIYQTPRYLVIGTGKKITLECSQTMGHDKMYWYQQDPGMELHLIHYSYGVNSTEKGDLSSESTVSRIRTEHFPLTLESARPSHTSQYLCASSESKDSYNEQFFGPGTRLTVL.

This clonotype has just a few counts. CDR3 bases: TGCGCCAGCAGTCGAACAGGGGATTGGCCCCCCTCCGGCTACACCTTC. Amino acids: CASSRTGDWPPSGYTF. The rearrangement uses TRBV10-2 and TRBJ1-2; 7 bases map to TRBD1. From germline, CDR1 is WSHSY and CDR2 SAAADI. Trimming cost V 5 bases and J 8 bases; bases outside gene matches: 17. CDR3 length equals 16 residues.

This clonotype has just a few counts. V gene TRBV4-2 combines with J gene TRBJ1-4; 7 bases are shared with TRBD1. This CDR3 comprises 16 residues. The ends lost 5 bases at V and 8 bases at J; junction bases unmatched: 14. In germline, CDR1 is LGHNA, CDR2 YNFKEQ. CDR3 coding DNA: TGTGCCAGCAGCGAAGCAAATAGGGGGCGGGACGAAAAACTGTTTTTT. This codes for CASSEANRGRDEKLFF.

The sample holds a few counts of this clonotype. The chain links TRBV11-2 to TRBJ2-1, with 9 positions matching TRBD1. Germline values: CDR1 SGHAT, CDR2 FQNNGV. Trimming at V came to 5 bases and at J to 7 bases, leaving 6 bases not matched to a gene. CDR3 length: 14 amino acids. CDR3 sequence: CASSAGQGKNEQFF. In nucleotides, the CDR3 is TGTGCCAGCAGCGCAGGACAGGGGAAGAATGAGCAGTTCTTC.

The chain combines TRBV20-1 with TRBJ2-5; D possibly corresponds to TRBD2 (5 bases). Germline CDR1 DFQATT, CDR2 SNEGSKA (reference sequence). This CDR3 has 14 residues. Trimming removed 5 bases from V and 4 bases from J, with 17 bases in between. The CDR3, as DNA: TGCAGTGCTCAGCCGCGGGTGAGGTCAGAGACCCAGTACTTC. This sequence encodes CSAQPRVRSETQYF.